There are a few counts of the clone carrying this T cell receptor beta chain. Trimming took off 1 base at V and 0 bases at J, with 10 bases between the two ends. This CDR3 has 15 amino acids. The germline CDR1 and CDR2 sequences are SGHTA and FQGNSA. The data originate from a study of T-cell reconstitution after alpha-beta-depleted transplantation in children. This sample's TCRbeta library carried unique molecular identifier barcodes. TCRdb passed the PCR reads through MiXCR, listing each CDR3 protein once. This sample has 700,000 to 950,000 distinct CDR3 sequences, with less than 20% found just once.

Sequencing used PBMCs, mostly from graft donor cells, obtained 360 days after TCRalphabeta/CD19-depleted stem cell transplant. The source is a male patient younger than 18 who had a stem cell transplant for acute lymphoblastic leukemia, so the T cells may come from the graft donor. The genes are TRBV7-2 and TRBJ2-7; perhaps TRBD1 as D (5 bases). This CDR3 is CASSLEGHVSYEQYF. In nucleotides, the CDR3 is TGTGCCAGCAGCTTAGAGGGGCACGTCTCCTACGAGCAGTACTTC.